This entry is about one TCR beta chain. These data originate in a study of blood T cell repertoires in COVID-19. Turning to the study itself: Acute-phase and convalescent COVID-19 samples originated in the United States, Italy and Spain. PBMCs, B-cell-depleted T cells, or T cells provided the cDNA or gDNA that made up the material.

As originally analysed: Cell counts per sample came from amplifying reference gene primers. The data were produced by immunoSEQ multiplex PCR, yet TCRdb's version contains in-frame clones alone and is incomplete. D and trimming were read from the DNA, whereas the V and J calls and clone size are those reported in that table. The sample records 90,000 to 120,000 clones, roughly 90% being singletons. Sequenced material: peripheral blood. This TCR was sampled from a man between 35 and 55 years old with active or convalescent COVID-19.

This CDR3 reads CASSLTGTQETQYF. CDR3 sequence (DNA): TGTGCCAGCAGCTTAACAGGGACACAAGAGACCCAGTACTTC. The V call is TRBV5-4, the J call TRBJ2-5; weak D call: TRBD1 (6 bases). With 2 bases removed from V and 2 bases from J, the gap between germline ends came to 10 bases. Germline V gene data show CDR1 as SGHNT and CDR2 as YYREEE (reference sequence). The CDR3 runs 14 residues.